The 18 T cell receptor beta chains reported below all come from one sample, sequenced in a study of blood T cells in healthy people across ages. Combining a sample-barcoded 5' primer with a J-beta primer mix, a second PCR ran for roughly 7 to 12 cycles. TCRdb ran MiXCR on the 5' RACE reads and lists one entry per CDR3 protein. The data contain a few hundred thousand distinct CDR3 sequences, 45% to 65% of them singletons. The sequencing sample was made of blood. The origin of the receptors is a man aged 60-69 years in good health.

The chain combines TRBV27 with TRBJ2-7, with 13 bases fitting TRBD2. The DNA end is more similar to TRBJ2-4, so the J call may be wrong. CDR3 length equals 16 residues. The germline gives CDR1 MNHEY, CDR2 SMNVEV (reference sequence). The CDR3 DNA is TGTGCCAGCAGGCGGACTAGCGGGAGCTCCAAAAACATTCAGTACTTC. This translates into CASRRTSGSSKNIQYF.

This clonotype has just one count. The rearrangement joins TRBV3-1 to TRBJ2-7, with 7 bases matching TRBD1. The closer fit of TRBJ2-5 to the DNA end suggests the J call may be wrong. The germline V gene encodes CDR1 LGHDT and CDR2 YNNKEL (reference sequence). The CDR3 covers 15 residues. The CDR3 sequence: CASSQSDRALETQYF. The CDR3 coding sequence is TGTGCCAGCAGCCAAAGCGACAGGGCCCTGGAGACCCAGTACTTC.

This clonotype was detected a few times. The J gene is TRBJ1-4, the V gene TRBV7-8, with D possibly being TRBD1 (5 bases). CDR1 SGHVS and CDR2 FQNEAQ come from the germline V gene. This CDR3 is built from 15 residues. V dropped 2 bases and J dropped 4 bases, with 11 bases sitting between them. Here the CDR3 reads CASSLSRGNNEKLFF. CDR3 DNA sequence: TGTGCCAGCAGCTTATCTAGGGGCAATAATGAAAAACTGTTTTTT.

The rearrangement joins TRBV9 to TRBJ2-1, with TRBD2 matching 9 bases. CDR3 size: 15 residues. J was trimmed by 4 bases and V by 3 bases; bases with no gene match: 5. CDR1 is SGDLS and CDR2 is YYNGEE in the germline V gene. The CDR3 DNA reads TGTGCCAGCAGCGATAGCGGGGGACCGTACAATGAGCAGTTCTTC. It encodes CASSDSGGPYNEQFF.

This clonotype has just a few counts. This sequence joins TRBV28 and TRBJ2-5, with TRBD2 matching over 7 bases. The J call may be incorrect, as the DNA end agrees better with TRBJ2-7. CDR3 size: 14 residues. From germline, CDR1 is MDHEN and CDR2 SYDVKM. The CDR3 bases are TGTGCCAGCAGCACCCCGGCGGGAGCAGACGAGCAGTACTTC. It encodes CASSTPAGADEQYF.

The J gene is TRBJ2-5, the V gene TRBV4-3; either TRBD1 or TRBD2 may supply D (6 bases each). CDR1 and CDR2 from the germline V gene are LGHNA and YSLEER. The CDR3 runs 16 residues. Trimming took off 0 bases at V and 0 bases at J, with 11 bases between the two ends. CDR3 residues: CASSQEGGRYQETQYF. The CDR3 bases are TGCGCCAGCAGCCAAGAGGGGGGCAGGTACCAAGAGACCCAGTACTTC.

V usage is TRBV13 and J usage is TRBJ2-7, with TRBD2 matching 8 bases. Looked up from germline, CDR1 is PRHDT and CDR2 is FYEKMQ (reference sequence). This CDR3 contains 15 residues. V shed 5 bases, J shed 0 bases, and the junction held 6 bases outside the gene matches. This CDR3 reads CASSPPGGVSYEQYF. CDR3 DNA: TGTGCCAGCAGCCCCCCCGGGGGGGTCTCCTACGAGCAGTACTTC. The entire variable domain, with the rest obtained from reference TRBV13 and TRBJ2-7, is as follows: AAGVIQSPRHLIKEKRETATLKCYPIPRHDTVYWYQQGPGQDPQFLISFYEKMQSDKGSIPDRFSAQQFSDYHSELNMSSLELGDSALYFCASSPPGGVSYEQYFGPGTRLTVT.

Comments on this clonotype: A much larger clone differs from this one at a single base, so this may be a read error. The chain couples TRBV12-3 or TRBV12-4 to TRBJ2-3, with a weak D call TRBD1 (6 bases). CDR3 length: 17 amino acids. V lost 1 base, J lost 4 bases, and 18 bases lay in between. The CDR3 reads CASSLDSWDMKSDTQYF. CDR3 sequence (DNA): TGTGCCAGCAGTTTAGATTCCTGGGACATGAAATCAGATACGCAGTATTTT.

This clonotype was recorded a few times. This chain links TRBV4-3 with TRBJ2-1; the match to TRBD2 covers 12 bases. The CDR3 loop spans 17 amino acids. V was clipped by 2 bases and J by 6 bases; unmatched bases: 8. CDR1 and CDR2 from the germline V gene are LGHNA and YSLEER. CDR3 sequence (DNA): TGCGCCAGCAGCCAATCGCTAGCGGGAGGGCCGATCAATGAGCAGTTCTTC. It encodes CASSQSLAGGPINEQFF.

This clonotype was seen more than once but under ten times. This rearrangement joins TRBV6-6 to TRBJ2-7; 7 bases fit TRBD2. The CDR3 length is 16 residues. J was trimmed by 0 bases and V by 5 bases; bases with no gene match: 10. Germline V gene data show CDR1 as MNHNY and CDR2 as SVGAGI (reference sequence). CDR3 in amino acids: CASSPLMAGDSYEQYF. CDR3 DNA: TGTGCCAGCAGTCCCCTTATGGCGGGAGACTCCTACGAGCAGTACTTC.

The CDR3 DNA follows: TGCGCCAGCAGCCGCGGGCGCGGGGGTACAGAGACCCAGTACTTC. This sequence encodes CASSRGRGGTETQYF. The J gene is TRBJ2-5, the V gene TRBV4-3, with 7 bases fitting TRBD2. Trimming cost V 4 bases and J 4 bases; bases outside gene matches: 9. Germline V CDR1 and CDR2: LGHNA, YSLEER. CDR3 size: 15 residues.

This chain connects TRBV7-3 to TRBJ1-2, with D possibly TRBD1 on 5 matching bases. The germline V and J ends were trimmed by 1 base and 4 bases, with 13 bases remaining between them. The CDR3 runs to 15 residues. CDR1 and CDR2 (germline): SGHTA, FQGTGA. CDR3 DNA sequence: TGTGCCAGCAGCTTAAGGACCCGACAGAGCTATGGCTACACCTTC. It specifies CASSLRTRQSYGYTF.

The V gene is TRBV29-1, the J gene TRBJ2-4; D is undetermined. The DNA end lines up better with TRBJ2-7; the J call may be wrong. The CDR3 extends over 12 amino acids. CDR1 is SQVTM and CDR2 is ANQGSEA in the germline V gene. CDR3 nucleotides: TGCAGCGTTATAGCCAATGCCTACGAGCAGTACTTC. Its translation: CSVIANAYEQYF.

The rearrangement links TRBV7-9 to TRBJ1-2, with 7 positions matching TRBD1. Germline trimming cut 5 bases from V and 4 bases from J; bases unmatched to any gene: 7. The CDR3 consists of 14 residues. Germline V CDR1 and CDR2: SEHNR, FQNEAQ (reference sequence). The CDR3, as DNA: TGTGCCAGCAGCACGGGACAGACAACCTATGGCTACACCTTC. Amino acids: CASSTGQTTYGYTF.

This clonotype was observed a handful of times. The rearrangement joins TRBV4-3 to TRBJ2-7, with D possibly being TRBD2 (7 bases). The CDR3 sequence is 15 residues long. In germline, CDR1 is LGHNA, CDR2 YSLEER. Trimming removed 4 bases at V and 2 bases at J, with 15 bases between. The CDR3 reads CASSPVGGGTYEQYF. CDR3 nucleotides: TGCGCCAGCAGCCCCGTAGGCGGGGGCACCTACGAGCAGTACTTC.

In this sample, this clonotype turned up once. The germline gene is not matched at one end of the junction; a read error may be the cause. The rearrangement uses TRBV2 and TRBJ2-3; D may be TRBD2 (5 bases). This CDR3 has 14 amino acids. The germline CDR1 and CDR2 sequences are SNHLY and FYNNEI. This CDR3 is CASTPGLRTDTQYF. For the CDR3, the DNA is TGCGCCAGCACCCCTGGACTTCGCACAGATACGCAGTATTTT.

The chain uses TRBV7-6 and TRBJ2-7; TRBD1 matches 9 bases. CDR1 SGHVS and CDR2 FNYEAQ come from the germline V gene. The CDR3 loop spans 15 amino acids. After removal of 5 bases from V and 2 bases from J, the junction contained 7 bases not matched to a gene. CDR3 DNA sequence: TGTGCCAGCAGCCCACCCGGGACAGGGCCCTACGAGCAGTACTTC. This encodes CASSPPGTGPYEQYF.

The rearrangement uses TRBV18 and TRBJ2-5; D is perhaps TRBD2 (6 bases). Germline CDR1 is KGHSH and CDR2 is LQKENI. The ends were cut back, 8 bases at V and 0 bases at J, with 16 bases in the middle. CDR3 length: 15 amino acids. The CDR3 DNA reads as TGTGCCAGCGCCCGGGATGCGGGGTACCAAGAGACCCAGTACTTC. Protein product: CASARDAGYQETQYF.